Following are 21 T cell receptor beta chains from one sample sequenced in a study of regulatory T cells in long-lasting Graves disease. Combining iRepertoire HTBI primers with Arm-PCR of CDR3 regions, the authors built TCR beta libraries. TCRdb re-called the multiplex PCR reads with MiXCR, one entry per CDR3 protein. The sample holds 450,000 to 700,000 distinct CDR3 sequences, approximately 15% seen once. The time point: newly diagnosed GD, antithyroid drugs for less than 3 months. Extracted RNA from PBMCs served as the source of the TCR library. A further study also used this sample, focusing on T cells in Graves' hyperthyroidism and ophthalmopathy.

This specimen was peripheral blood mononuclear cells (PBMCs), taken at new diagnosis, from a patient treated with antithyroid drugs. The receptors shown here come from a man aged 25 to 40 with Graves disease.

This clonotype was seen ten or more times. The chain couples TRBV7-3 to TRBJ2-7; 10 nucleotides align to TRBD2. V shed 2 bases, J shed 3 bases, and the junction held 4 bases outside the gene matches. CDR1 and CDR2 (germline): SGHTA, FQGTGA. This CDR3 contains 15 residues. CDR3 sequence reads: CASSLETSGNYEQYF. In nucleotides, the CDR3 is TGTGCCAGCAGCTTAGAAACTAGCGGGAACTACGAGCAGTACTTC.

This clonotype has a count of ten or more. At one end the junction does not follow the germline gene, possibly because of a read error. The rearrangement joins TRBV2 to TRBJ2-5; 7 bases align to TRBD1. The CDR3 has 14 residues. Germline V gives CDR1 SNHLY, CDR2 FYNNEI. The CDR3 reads CASREGTVQETQYF. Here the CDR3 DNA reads TGTGCCAGCAGAGAAGGGACAGTTCAAGAGACCCAGTACTTC.

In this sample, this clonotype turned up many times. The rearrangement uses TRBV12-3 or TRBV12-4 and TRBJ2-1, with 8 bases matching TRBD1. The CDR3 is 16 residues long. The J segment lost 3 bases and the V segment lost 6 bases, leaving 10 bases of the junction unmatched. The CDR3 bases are TGTGCCAGCAGCGCTTACCGGGACAGGAGCTACAATGAGCAGTTCTTC. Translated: CASSAYRDRSYNEQFF.

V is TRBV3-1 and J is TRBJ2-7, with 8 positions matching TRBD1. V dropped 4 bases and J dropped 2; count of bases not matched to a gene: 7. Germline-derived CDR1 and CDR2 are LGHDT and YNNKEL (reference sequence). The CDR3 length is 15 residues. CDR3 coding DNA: TGTGCCAGCAGCCCAGACAGGGGAGTCACCTACGAGCAGTACTTC. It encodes CASSPDRGVTYEQYF.

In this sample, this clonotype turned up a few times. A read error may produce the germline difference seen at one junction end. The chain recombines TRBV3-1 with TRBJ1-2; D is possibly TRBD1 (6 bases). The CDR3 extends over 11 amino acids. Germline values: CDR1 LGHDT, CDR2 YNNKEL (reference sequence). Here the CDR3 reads CASSLADRLSF. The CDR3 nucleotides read TGTGCCAGCAGTCTTGCAGACAGGCTCTCCTTC.

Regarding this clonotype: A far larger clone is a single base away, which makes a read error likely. The CDR3 spells CASSLEAYNEQYF. CDR3 DNA: TGTGCCAGCAGCTTAGAAGCCTACAATGAGCAGTACTTC. The chain joins TRBV11-2 to TRBJ2-7; no clear D. This CDR3 region has 13 residues. Germline CDR1 SGHAT, CDR2 FQNNGV. Trimming shortened V by 0 bases and J by 7 bases, and 10 bases separated the two germline ends.

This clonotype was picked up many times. The CDR3 region is CASSLDSPGELFF. For the CDR3, the DNA is TGTGCCAGCAGTCTCGACAGCCCCGGGGAGCTGTTTTTT. V gene TRBV12-3 or TRBV12-4 combines with J gene TRBJ2-2; perhaps TRBD1 as D (5 bases). There are 13 residues in the CDR3. Trimming removed 5 bases from V and 6 bases from J, with 10 bases in between.

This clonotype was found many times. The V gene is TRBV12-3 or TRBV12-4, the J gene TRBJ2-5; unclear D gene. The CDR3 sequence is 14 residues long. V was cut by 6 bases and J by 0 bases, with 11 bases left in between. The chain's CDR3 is CASRDGSYQETQYF. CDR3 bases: TGTGCCAGCAGGGACGGTTCGTACCAAGAGACCCAGTACTTC.

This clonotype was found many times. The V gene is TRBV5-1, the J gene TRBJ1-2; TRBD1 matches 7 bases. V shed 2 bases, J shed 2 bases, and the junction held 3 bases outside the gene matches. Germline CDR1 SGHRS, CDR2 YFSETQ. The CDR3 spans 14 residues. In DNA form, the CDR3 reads TGCGCCAGCAGCTTTACAGGGGCGAACTATGGCTACACCTTC. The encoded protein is CASSFTGANYGYTF.

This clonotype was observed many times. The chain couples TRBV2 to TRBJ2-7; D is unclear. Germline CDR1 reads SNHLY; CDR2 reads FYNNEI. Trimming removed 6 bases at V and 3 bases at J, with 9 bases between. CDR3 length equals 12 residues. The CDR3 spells CASSRALYEQYF. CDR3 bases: TGTGCCAGCAGCCGGGCACTCTACGAGCAGTACTTC.

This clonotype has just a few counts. The CDR3 region is CASSLGLAGGSYNEQFF. CDR3 sequence (DNA): TGTGCCAGCAGCTTGGGACTAGCGGGTGGATCCTACAATGAGCAGTTCTTC. This chain joins TRBV5-4 and TRBJ2-1; 10 bases map to TRBD2. CDR1 is SGHNT and CDR2 is YYREEE in the germline V gene (reference sequence). This CDR3 has 17 residues. The J segment lost 1 base and the V segment lost 0 bases, leaving 4 bases of the junction unmatched.

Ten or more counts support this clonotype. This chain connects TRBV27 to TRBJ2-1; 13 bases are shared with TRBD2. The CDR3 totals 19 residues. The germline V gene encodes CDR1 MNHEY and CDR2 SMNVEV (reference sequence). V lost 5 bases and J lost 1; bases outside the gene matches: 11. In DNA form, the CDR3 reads TGTGCCAGCAGTCTAGGACTAGCGGGGGTCGCGCGGTCCTACAATGAGCAGTTCTTC. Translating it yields CASSLGLAGVARSYNEQFF.

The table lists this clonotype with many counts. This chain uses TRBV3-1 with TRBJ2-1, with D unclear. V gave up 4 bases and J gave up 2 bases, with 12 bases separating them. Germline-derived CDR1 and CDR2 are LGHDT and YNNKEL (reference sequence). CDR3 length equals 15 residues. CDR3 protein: CASSPYSRPYNEQFF. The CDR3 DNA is TGTGCCAGCAGCCCTTACTCCCGACCCTACAATGAGCAGTTCTTC.

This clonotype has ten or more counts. CDR3 sequence: CASSFGEETEAFF. CDR3 sequence (DNA): TGTGCCAGCAGTTTTGGGGAGGAAACTGAAGCTTTCTTT. The chain links TRBV27 to TRBJ1-1; D remains ambiguous. CDR3 size: 13 residues. Germline CDR1 MNHEY, CDR2 SMNVEV (reference sequence). V lost 3 bases and J 5 bases, leaving 10 bases between the germline ends.

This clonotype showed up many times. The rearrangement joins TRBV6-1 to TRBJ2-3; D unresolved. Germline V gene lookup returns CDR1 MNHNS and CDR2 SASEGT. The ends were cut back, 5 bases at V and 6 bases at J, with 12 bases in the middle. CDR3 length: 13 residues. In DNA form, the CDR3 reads TGTGCCAGCAGTCACGGATCCGGGGATACGCAGTATTTT. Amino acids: CASSHGSGDTQYF.

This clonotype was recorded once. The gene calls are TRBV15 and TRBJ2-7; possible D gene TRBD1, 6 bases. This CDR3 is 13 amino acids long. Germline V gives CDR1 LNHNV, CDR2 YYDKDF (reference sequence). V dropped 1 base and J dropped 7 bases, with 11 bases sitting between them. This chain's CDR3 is CATSRVAGEEQYF. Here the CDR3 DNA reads TGTGCCACCAGCAGAGTTGCAGGGGAGGAGCAGTACTTC.

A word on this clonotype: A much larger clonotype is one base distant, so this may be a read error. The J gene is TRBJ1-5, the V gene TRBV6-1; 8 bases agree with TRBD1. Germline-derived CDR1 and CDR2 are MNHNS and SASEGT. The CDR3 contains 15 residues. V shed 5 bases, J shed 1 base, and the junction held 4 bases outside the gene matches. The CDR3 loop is CASSTGGSSNQPQHF. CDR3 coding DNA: TGTGCCAGCAGTACAGGGGGTTCGAGCAATCAGCCCCAGCATTTT.

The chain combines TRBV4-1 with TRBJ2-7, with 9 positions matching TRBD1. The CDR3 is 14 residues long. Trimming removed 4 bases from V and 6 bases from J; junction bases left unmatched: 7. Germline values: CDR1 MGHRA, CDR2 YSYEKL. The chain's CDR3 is CASSRPGTGIEQYF. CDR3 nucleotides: TGCGCCAGCAGCCGTCCCGGGACAGGGATCGAGCAGTACTTC.

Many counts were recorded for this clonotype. In nucleotides, the CDR3 is TGTGCCAGCAGTTACAGGGGCAGGTTGACTGAAGCTTTCTTT. It yields the protein CASSYRGRLTEAFF. The rearrangement uses TRBV6-5 and TRBJ1-1; possibly TRBD1 for D (5 bases). Germline assignment: CDR1 MNHEY and CDR2 SVGAGI. Trimming removed 2 bases from V and 5 bases from J, with 12 bases in between. The length of the CDR3 is 14 residues.

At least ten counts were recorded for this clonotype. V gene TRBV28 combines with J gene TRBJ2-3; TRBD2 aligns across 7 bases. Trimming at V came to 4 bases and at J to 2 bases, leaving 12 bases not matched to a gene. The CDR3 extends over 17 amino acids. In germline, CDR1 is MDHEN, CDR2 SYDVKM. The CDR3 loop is CASSSFGLEGFTDTQYF. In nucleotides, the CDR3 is TGTGCCAGCAGTTCTTTTGGACTAGAGGGTTTCACAGATACGCAGTATTTT.

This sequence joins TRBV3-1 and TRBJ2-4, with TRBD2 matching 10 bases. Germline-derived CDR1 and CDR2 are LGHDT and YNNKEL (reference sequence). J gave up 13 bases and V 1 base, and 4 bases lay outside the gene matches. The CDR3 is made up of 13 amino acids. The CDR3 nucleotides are TGTGCCAGCAGCCAAGCCTTACTAGCGGGACAGTACTTC. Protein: CASSQALLAGQYF.